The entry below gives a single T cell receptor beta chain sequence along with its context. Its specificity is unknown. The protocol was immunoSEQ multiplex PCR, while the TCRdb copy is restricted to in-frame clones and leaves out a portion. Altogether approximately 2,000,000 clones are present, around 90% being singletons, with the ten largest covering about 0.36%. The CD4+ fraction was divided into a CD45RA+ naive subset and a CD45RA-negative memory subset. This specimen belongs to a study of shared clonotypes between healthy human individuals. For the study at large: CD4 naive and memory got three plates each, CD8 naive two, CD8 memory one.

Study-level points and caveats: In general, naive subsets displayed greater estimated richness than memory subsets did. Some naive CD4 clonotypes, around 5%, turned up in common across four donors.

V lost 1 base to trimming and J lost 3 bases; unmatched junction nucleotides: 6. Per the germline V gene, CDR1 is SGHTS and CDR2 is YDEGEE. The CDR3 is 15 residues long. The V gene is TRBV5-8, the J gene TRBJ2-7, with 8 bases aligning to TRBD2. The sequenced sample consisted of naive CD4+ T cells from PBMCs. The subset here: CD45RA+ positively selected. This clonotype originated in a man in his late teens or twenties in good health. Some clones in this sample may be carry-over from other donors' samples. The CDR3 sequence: CASSLFAGGIYEQYF. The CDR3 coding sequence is TGTGCCAGCAGCTTGTTTGCGGGAGGAATCTACGAGCAGTACTTC.